These 2 T cell receptor beta chains share one sample of origin, sequenced in a study of CD8 T cells in Susac syndrome. cDNA came from around 0.5 to 1 ug RNA primed by random hexamers. TCRdb reprocessed the immunoSEQ multiplex PCR reads via MiXCR and lists one record per CDR3 protein. The sample contains fewer than 35,000 distinct CDR3 sequences, 85% to 95% of which appear only once. Sequencing input: CD8+ T cells from PBMCs. The receptors derive from a human donor in good health.

V gene TRBV21-1 combines with J gene TRBJ1-2. TRBV21-1 is marked as a pseudogene. CDR3 length: 15 amino acids. The CDR3 region is CAIHGWGPSNYGYTF. The CDR3 nucleotides read TGTGCCATCCACGGTTGGGGGCCGTCCAACTATGGCTACACCTTC.

The chain links TRBV5-1 to TRBJ2-5, with TRBD1 as a possible D gene (6 bases). This CDR3 has 14 residues. The germline CDR1 and CDR2 sequences are SGHRS and YFSETQ. V lost 4 bases and J lost 2, with 12 bases in between. CDR3 sequence (DNA): TGCGCCAGCAGCCAGGGACACCCTCAAGAGACCCAGTACTTC. Translating it yields CASSQGHPQETQYF.